Included here is one T cell receptor (beta chain) sequence, with context. Antigen specificity is unknown. The data were produced by immunoSEQ multiplex PCR, yet TCRdb's version contains in-frame clones alone and is incomplete. Of over a million clones in the sample, 98% were seen once. The sample belongs to a study of shared clonotypes between healthy human individuals. The study, taken as a whole, reports: Rarefaction showed sorted-subset sequencing was incomplete despite large depth. Exclusively blood specimens were collected; tissue repertoires likely differ. Naive subsets typically showed greater estimated richness than memory subsets.

Sequenced sample: naive CD4+ T cells sorted from blood. As to subset: CD45RA+ positively selected. The source of this sequence is a man aged 25 to 40 in good health.

The CDR3 bases are TGTGCCAGTCATACAGGGGGCGGTGAGCAGTTCTTC. Protein sequence: CASHTGGGEQFF. The chain has TRBV6-1 and TRBJ2-1; 9 bases match TRBD1. CDR1 is MNHNS, CDR2 SASEGT, per germline. The J segment lost 9 bases and the V segment lost 9 bases, leaving 6 bases of the junction unmatched. CDR3 size: 12 residues.